Listed here are 21 T cell receptor beta chains from one sample, sequenced in a study of blood T cell repertoires in COVID-19. Using immunoSEQ multiplex PCR, the repertoire was profiled, and TCRdb retains in-frame clones only, with some absent. The sample has 300,000 or so clones; about 90% are singletons. What was sequenced was PBMCs or T cells enriched from blood (not recorded which). The receptors originated from a woman between 45 and 65 years old who had been exposed to COVID-19.

The J gene is TRBJ2-5, the V gene TRBV5-4, with D unclear. From germline, CDR1 is SGHNT and CDR2 YYREEE (reference sequence). The CDR3 loop spans 11 amino acids. Deletions cut 3 bases from V and 3 bases from J, with 3 bases between. CDR3 sequence: CASSYKETQYF. The CDR3 DNA is TGTGCCAGCAGCTATAAAGAGACCCAGTACTTC.

CDR3 nucleotide sequence: TGTGCCAGCCGGTTCCCCTTCCGGGACAGGGGCGGGTACGAGCAGTACTTC. Encoded protein: CASRFPFRDRGGYEQYF. V gene TRBV11-2 combines with J gene TRBJ2-7; 10 positions agree with TRBD1. V was clipped by 8 bases and J by 4 bases; unmatched bases: 17. The CDR3 is 17 amino acids. Germline CDR1 reads SGHAT; CDR2 reads FQNNGV.

This chain connects TRBV2 to TRBJ1-4; D call uncertain. Germline CDR1 SNHLY, CDR2 FYNNEI. V was pared by 2 bases and J by 5 bases, with 9 bases between. The CDR3 consists of 14 residues. The CDR3 DNA reads TGTGCCAGCAGTGAAATTTCTCGGAATGAAAAACTGTTTTTT. As protein: CASSEISRNEKLFF.

This clone was seen only once. V usage is TRBV5-6 and J usage is TRBJ2-3; no definite D call. V was trimmed by 0 bases and J by 5 bases, leaving 7 bases between them. The germline gives CDR1 SGHDT, CDR2 YYEEEE. The CDR3 runs 13 residues. CDR3 in DNA: TGTGCCAGCAGCTTGGTTTCAATAGATACGCAGTATTTT. This gives the protein CASSLVSIDTQYF.

V gene TRBV5-1 combines with J gene TRBJ1-2; maybe TRBD1 (5 bases). The CDR3 sequence is 15 residues long. Trimming removed 5 bases at V and 0 bases at J, with 14 bases between. Per the germline V gene, CDR1 is SGHRS and CDR2 is YFSETQ. Here the CDR3 DNA reads TGCGCCAGCAGGGAGGGTACAGGATCTAACTATGGCTACACCTTC. Translated, it gives CASREGTGSNYGYTF.

The rearrangement links TRBV2 to TRBJ1-5, with 7 bases matching TRBD1. Germline V gene sequence: CDR1 SNHLY, CDR2 FYNNEI. The CDR3 runs to 14 residues. V was clipped by 5 bases and J by 4 bases; unmatched bases: 5. The CDR3 sequence: CASSRQGGNQPQHF. The CDR3 region has the DNA TGTGCCAGCAGTCGACAGGGCGGGAATCAGCCCCAGCATTTT.

The chain links TRBV20-1 to TRBJ2-1, with 10 positions matching TRBD2. CDR1 DFQATT and CDR2 SNEGSKA come from the germline V gene (reference sequence). The CDR3 contains 15 residues. The V and J ends lost 3 bases and 10 bases, in that order; junction bases with no gene match: 12. CDR3 coding DNA: TGCAGTGCTAGTTTCCCAGCGGGGGGGCCACAGGAGCAGTTCTTC. Translating it yields CSASFPAGGPQEQFF.

The chain carries TRBV5-1 and TRBJ2-1; 9 nucleotides match TRBD2. The V and J ends lost 3 bases and 7 bases, in that order; junction bases with no gene match: 14. Germline-derived CDR1 and CDR2 are SGHRS and YFSETQ. CDR3 length equals 17 residues. CDR3 protein: CASSSGAGGPLINEQFF. Written as DNA, the CDR3 is TGCGCCAGCAGCTCCGGGGCGGGGGGGCCCCTGATTAATGAGCAGTTCTTC.

This chain joins TRBV3-1 (or the pseudogene TRBV3-2) and TRBJ2-3; D uncertain. Germline V gene sequence: CDR1 LGHDT, CDR2 YNNKEL (reference sequence). The CDR3 extends over 16 amino acids. V lost 0 bases, J lost 0 bases, and 10 bases lay in between. This chain's CDR3 is CASSQEGSPSTDTQYF. The CDR3 DNA reads TGTGCCAGCAGCCAAGAGGGTAGCCCTAGCACAGATACGCAGTATTTT.

The J gene is TRBJ1-3, the V gene TRBV7-9; maybe TRBD1 (6 bases). The V and J ends lost 4 bases and 1 base respectively, with 11 bases between them. CDR3 length: 15 amino acids. The germline V gene has CDR1 SEHNR and CDR2 FQNEAQ (reference sequence). CDR3 loop: CASSSRTESGNTIYF. The CDR3 DNA follows: TGTGCCAGCAGCTCCCGGACAGAATCTGGAAACACCATATATTTT.

The CDR3 DNA is TGTGCCAGCCAACAGGGGGCTAATGAAAAACTGTTTTTT. This codes for CASQQGANEKLFF. The chain employs TRBV3-1 (or the pseudogene TRBV3-2) and TRBJ1-4, with TRBD1 matching 8 bases. The trim removed 8 bases at V and 3 bases at J, leaving 2 bases unmatched. Germline V lookup: CDR1 LGHDT, CDR2 YNNKEL (reference sequence). CDR3 length: 13 amino acids.

The chain carries TRBV7-2 and TRBJ1-3, with 7 bases that match TRBD1. Germline CDR1 reads SGHTA; CDR2 reads FQGNSA. This CDR3 is built from 15 residues. V shed 6 bases and J 4 bases; nucleotides not matched to a gene: 9. The CDR3 loop reads CASSSDREEGNTIYF. CDR3 nucleotide sequence: TGTGCCAGCAGTTCAGACAGGGAAGAGGGAAACACCATATATTTT.

The rearrangement links TRBV5-1 to TRBJ2-1, with D possibly TRBD2 on 5 matching bases. With 7 bases removed from V and 2 bases from J, the gap between germline ends came to 10 bases. The CDR3 contains 13 residues. The germline CDR1 and CDR2 sequences are SGHRS and YFSETQ. CDR3 DNA: TGCGCCAGCCGGGATAACACCTACAATGAGCAGTTCTTC. Amino acids: CASRDNTYNEQFF.

This clone has just one count. The same CDR3 can be traced to other DNA sequences in this sample. V gene TRBV11-3 combines with J gene TRBJ2-5; possible D gene TRBD2, 5 bases. Germline CDR1 is SGHNT and CDR2 is YENEEA. The CDR3 runs to 14 residues. The germline V and J ends were trimmed by 3 bases and 1 base, with 9 bases remaining between them. The CDR3: CASSLPGVQETQYF. The CDR3 bases are TGTGCCAGCAGCTTGCCCGGGGTCCAAGAGACCCAGTACTTC.

The genes are TRBV5-8 and TRBJ1-5; D is unclear. The V end lost 4 bases, the J end lost 13 bases, and 18 bases lay between the germline ends. This CDR3 comprises 13 residues. Germline V CDR1 and CDR2: SGHTS, YDEGEE. This chain's CDR3 is CASSLGGLATQHF. The CDR3 DNA follows: TGTGCCAGCAGCCTTGGAGGTTTGGCAACTCAGCATTTT.

The J gene is TRBJ1-4, the V gene TRBV27, with D possibly TRBD1 on 6 matching bases. CDR1 is MNHEY, CDR2 SMNVEV, per germline (reference sequence). V lost 6 bases and J 7 bases, leaving 18 bases between the germline ends. The CDR3 is 15 amino acids. The CDR3 region is CASRPSRGIVEKLFF. Written as DNA, the CDR3 is TGTGCCAGCAGGCCCTCCAGGGGTATTGTTGAAAAACTGTTTTTT.

The gene calls are TRBV28 and TRBJ2-1; 11 bases are shared with TRBD1. Unmatched junction bases numbered 9, after V lost 5 bases and J lost 6 bases. This CDR3 region has 16 residues. The germline CDR1 and CDR2 sequences are MDHEN and SYDVKM. CDR3 bases: TGTGCCAGCAGTATCCCCGGTGGGACAGGGGGCAATGAGCAGTTCTTC. Its translation: CASSIPGGTGGNEQFF.

The rearrangement joins TRBV3-1 (or the pseudogene TRBV3-2) to TRBJ2-7; TRBD1 might be the D (6 bases). Germline CDR1 reads LGHDT; CDR2 reads YNNKEL (reference sequence). The germline V and J ends were trimmed by 4 bases and 6 bases, with 10 bases remaining between them. The CDR3 consists of 12 residues. As DNA, the CDR3 is TGTGCCAGCAGCCTCAGAGGGGGCGAGCAGTACTTC. Encoded protein: CASSLRGGEQYF.

The chain recombines TRBV2 with TRBJ2-3; 9 bases are shared with TRBD1. V shed 6 bases, J shed 0 bases, and the junction held 10 bases outside the gene matches. Germline V gene data show CDR1 as SNHLY and CDR2 as FYNNEI. This CDR3 spans 17 amino acids. The CDR3 reads CASRDDPTGGSTDTQYF. The CDR3 DNA reads as TGTGCCAGCAGGGACGACCCGACAGGGGGGAGCACAGATACGCAGTATTTT.

The genes are TRBV5-1 and TRBJ2-3, with TRBD2 matching 8 bases. The CDR3 sequence is 16 residues long. Trimming took 0 bases from V and 2 from J; bases not matched to a gene: 5. Per germline, CDR1 SGHRS and CDR2 YFSETQ. The CDR3 nucleotides are TGCGCCAGCAGCTTGGGGTCGGGGGGGACCACAGATACGCAGTATTTT. Its protein is CASSLGSGGTTDTQYF.

The rearrangement joins TRBV5-5 to TRBJ2-7; D is possibly TRBD2 (5 bases). This CDR3 contains 13 residues. V lost 7 bases and J lost 0, with 11 bases in between. CDR1 and CDR2 from the germline V gene are SGHKS and YYEKEE (reference sequence). The CDR3 loop reads CASEGPSSYEQYF. In DNA, the CDR3 is TGTGCCAGCGAGGGCCCAAGCTCCTACGAGCAGTACTTC. The whole variable domain, filled in from reference TRBV5-5 and TRBJ2-7, reads DAGVTQSPTHLIKTRGQQVTLRCSPISGHKSVSWYQQVLGQGPQFIFQYYEKEERGRGNFPDRFSARQFPNYSSELNVNALLLGDSALYLCASEGPSSYEQYFGPGTRLTVT.